This TCR beta chain was captured by sequencing in a study of radiotherapy plus CTLA-4 blockade in lung cancer. At the level of the study: Across the patients, objective responses occurred in about 19%, and disease control in under 40%.

For this clone: Its specificity is not known.

The data were produced by immunoSEQ multiplex PCR, yet TCRdb's version contains in-frame clones alone and is incomplete. The top ten hold around 2.7% of the sample, which has 75,000 to 100,000 clones, around 79% seen once. Trimming removed 7 bases from V and 1 base from J; junction bases left unmatched: 3. There are 14 residues in the CDR3. In germline, CDR1 is MGHRA, CDR2 YSYEKL. Study-level points and caveats: Among blood TCR repertoires after radiotherapy plus ipilimumab, tumor-derived clones expanded.

The chain recombines TRBV4-1 with TRBJ2-2; 7 bases are shared with TRBD2. This clonotype was sampled from a human donor with non-small cell lung cancer who had a partial response to radiotherapy plus ipilimumab. Some clones in this sample may be carry-over from other donors' samples. This material consisted of peripheral blood, taken from a patient treated with radiotherapy plus ipilimumab. The CDR3 loop reads CASTTSWNTGELFF. CDR3 in DNA: TGCGCCAGCACGACTAGCTGGAACACCGGGGAGCTGTTTTTT.